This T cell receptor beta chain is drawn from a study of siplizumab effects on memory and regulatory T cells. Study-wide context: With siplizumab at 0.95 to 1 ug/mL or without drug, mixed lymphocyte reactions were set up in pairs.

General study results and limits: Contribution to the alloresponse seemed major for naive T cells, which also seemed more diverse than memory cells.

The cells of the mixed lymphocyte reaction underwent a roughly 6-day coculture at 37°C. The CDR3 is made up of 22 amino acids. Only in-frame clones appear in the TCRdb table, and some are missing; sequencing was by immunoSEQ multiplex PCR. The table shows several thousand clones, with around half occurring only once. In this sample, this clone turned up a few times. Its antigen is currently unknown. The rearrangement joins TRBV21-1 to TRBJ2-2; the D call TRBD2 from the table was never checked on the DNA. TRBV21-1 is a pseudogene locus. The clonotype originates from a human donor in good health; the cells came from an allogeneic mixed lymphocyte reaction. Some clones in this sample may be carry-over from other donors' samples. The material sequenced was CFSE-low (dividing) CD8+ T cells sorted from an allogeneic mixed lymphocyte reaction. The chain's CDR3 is CAVRRDHRTSGRAGVNTGELFF. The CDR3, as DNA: TGTGCCGTGAGAAGGGACCACCGGACTAGCGGGAGGGCCGGAGTTAACACCGGGGAGCTGTTTTTT.